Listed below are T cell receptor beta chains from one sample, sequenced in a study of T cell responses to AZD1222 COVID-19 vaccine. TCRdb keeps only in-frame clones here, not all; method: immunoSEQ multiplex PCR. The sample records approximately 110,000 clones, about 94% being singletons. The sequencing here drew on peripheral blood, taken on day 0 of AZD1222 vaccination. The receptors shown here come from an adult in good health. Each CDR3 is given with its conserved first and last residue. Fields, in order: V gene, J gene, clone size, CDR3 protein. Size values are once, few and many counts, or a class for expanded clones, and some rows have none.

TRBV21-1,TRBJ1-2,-,CASSKVGTRNRGLEDYGYTF
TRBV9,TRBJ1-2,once,CASSALGTANYGYTF
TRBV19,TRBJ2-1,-,CASSMGKNNEQFF
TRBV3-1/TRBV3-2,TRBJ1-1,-,CASSQDPLAEAFF
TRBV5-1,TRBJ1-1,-,CASSLASETEAFF
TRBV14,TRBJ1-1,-,CASSPVGGAFF
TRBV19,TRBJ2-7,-,CASSSRSGSYEQYF
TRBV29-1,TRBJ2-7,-,CSVGTGGALYEQYF
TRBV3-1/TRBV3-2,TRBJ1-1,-,CASSHLGLNTEAFF
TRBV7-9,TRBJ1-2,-,CASSSGARESGYTF
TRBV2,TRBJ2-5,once,CAIGQETQYF
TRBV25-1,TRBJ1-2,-,CASSPQRAYYGYTF
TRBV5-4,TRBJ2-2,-,CASSSTVGGELFF
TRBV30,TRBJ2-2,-,CAWYDEAAGELFF
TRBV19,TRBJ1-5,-,CASSWDRDQPQHF
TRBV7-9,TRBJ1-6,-,CASSLARAYSPLHF
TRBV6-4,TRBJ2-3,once,CASSGSGGEPDTQYF
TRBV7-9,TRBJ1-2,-,CASTNLLKGEGYTF
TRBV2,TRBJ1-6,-,CASSPRGYSPLHF
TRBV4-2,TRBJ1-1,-,CASSQGSLMNTEAFF
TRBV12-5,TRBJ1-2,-,CASGSGTGYVSGYTF
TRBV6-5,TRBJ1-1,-,CASSLGGDTEAFF
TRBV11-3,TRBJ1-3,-,CASSLRNSGNTIYF
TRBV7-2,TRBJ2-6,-,CASSLAIREGANVLTF
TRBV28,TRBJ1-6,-,CASSTLGSSYNSPLHF
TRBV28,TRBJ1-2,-,CASSPQGVYGYTF
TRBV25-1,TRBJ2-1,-,CASSTGTSGRIYNEQFF
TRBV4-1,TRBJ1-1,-,CASSPKEQSPTEAFF
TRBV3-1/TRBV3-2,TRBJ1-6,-,CASSPGRVRSPLHF
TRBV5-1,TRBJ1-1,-,CASSLARDRTEAFF
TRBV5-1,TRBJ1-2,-,CASSPDFNYGYTF
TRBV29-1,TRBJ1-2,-,CSVVEQGGGYTF
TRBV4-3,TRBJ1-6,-,CASSQAGLSRDSPLHF
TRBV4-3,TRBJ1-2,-,CASSQPDRRGGYTF
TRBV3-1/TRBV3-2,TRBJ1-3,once,CASSLTRGGNTIYF
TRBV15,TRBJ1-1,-,CATSRETGEAFF
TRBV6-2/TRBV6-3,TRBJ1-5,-,CASSYRKGVVQPQHF
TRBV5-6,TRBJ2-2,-,CASSTTAPLATTGELFF
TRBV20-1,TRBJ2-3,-,CSASLTGTESTDTQYF
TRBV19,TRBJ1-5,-,CASTKQGAGQPQHF
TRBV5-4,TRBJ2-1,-,CASSGGRSGNEQFF
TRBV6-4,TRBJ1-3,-,CASSEGQDRDGNTIYF
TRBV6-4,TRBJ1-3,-,CASSVDASSGNTIYF
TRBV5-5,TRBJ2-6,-,CASSLVSGFYLAF
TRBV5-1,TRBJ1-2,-,CASSSGAGGYTF
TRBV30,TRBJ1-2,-,CAWSIGLRGYTF
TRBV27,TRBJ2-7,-,CASRILSQPNYEQYF
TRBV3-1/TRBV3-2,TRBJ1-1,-,CASSGRLNTEAFF
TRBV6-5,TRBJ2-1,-,CASRAGPQAYNEQFF
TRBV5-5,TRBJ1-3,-,CASATLSSSSGNTIYF
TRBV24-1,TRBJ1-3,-,CATSDLRTSGNTIYF
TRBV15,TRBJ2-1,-,CATSRDFPGTGDNEPFF
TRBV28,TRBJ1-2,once,CASSPGVYGYTF